This T cell receptor (beta chain) was captured by sequencing in a study of CD8+CD57+ T cells in acquired aplastic anemia. Concerning this clonotype itself: What it binds is unknown.

Findings and limits, study-wide: The number of CD8+ CDR3 sequences shared by patients and controls was 25 to 35. Simpson's diversity of CD8+ cells was not significantly different in patients compared with controls.

TCR beta VDJ combinations and CDR3 sequences were profiled from genomic DNA. TCRdb reprocessed the reads via MiXCR and lists one record per CDR3 protein. This table has 200,000 to 250,000 distinct CDR3 sequences, 60% to 65% appearing once. The sample taken for sequencing was sorted CD4+, CD8+, or CD8+CD57+ T cells (not recorded which) from PBMCs. The receptor was isolated from a human donor in good health.

The CDR3 DNA sequence: TGCGCCAGCAGCTTGGATTTTTTAGTATCAGATACGCAGTATTTT. Its protein is CASSLDFLVSDTQYF. The V call is TRBV5-1, the J call TRBJ2-3; D is uncertain. Germline-derived CDR1 and CDR2 are SGHRS and YFSETQ. The ends were cut back, 0 bases at V and 4 bases at J, with 12 bases in the middle. There are 15 residues in the CDR3.